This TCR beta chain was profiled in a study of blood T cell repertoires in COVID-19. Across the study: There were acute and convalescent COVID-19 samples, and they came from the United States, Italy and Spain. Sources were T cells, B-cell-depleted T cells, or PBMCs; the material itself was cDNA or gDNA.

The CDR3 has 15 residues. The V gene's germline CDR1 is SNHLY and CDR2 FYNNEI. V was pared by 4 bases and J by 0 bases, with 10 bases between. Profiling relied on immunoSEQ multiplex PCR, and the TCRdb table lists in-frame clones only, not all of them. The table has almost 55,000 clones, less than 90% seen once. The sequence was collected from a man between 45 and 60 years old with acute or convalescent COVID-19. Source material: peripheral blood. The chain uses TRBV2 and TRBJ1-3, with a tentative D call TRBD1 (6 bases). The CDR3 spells CASSAQGNSGNTIYF. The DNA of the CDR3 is TGTGCCAGCAGTGCACAGGGAAACTCTGGAAACACCATATATTTT.